The rows below give T cell receptor beta chains drawn from one sample of a study of Graves' ophthalmopathy and Graves' hyperthyroidism. Using its own MiXCR run on the multiplex PCR reads, TCRdb lists one record per CDR3 protein. This table holds 300,000 to 350,000 distinct CDR3 sequences, 15% to 20% found once. The sequencing input was peripheral blood. These receptors were collected from an adult man with Graves' ophthalmopathy. Each CDR3 is given with its conserved first and last residue. The D gene is left open where the match is weak. The size field is filled for only some rows; it gives once, few, many or a size class.

>TRBD1|TRBJ1-5|TRBV5-1|NA
TGCGCCAGCAGCTTGGCCGGCGGGACAGGGTACGAGAGATGGCCCCAGCATTTT
CASSLAGGTGYERWPQHF
>NA|TRBJ2-2|TRBV20-1|many
TGCAGTGCTAGAGACAGGGCGACCGGGGAGCTGTTTTTT
CSARDRATGELFF
>TRBD2|TRBJ2-2|TRBV5-1|many
TGCGCCAGCTCTACGGGAGGAACTAACACCGGGGAGCTGTTTTTT
CASSTGGTNTGELFF
>NA|TRBJ1-5|TRBV6-1|NA
TGTGCCAGCAGTGAAGCGGAACAGTCGTTGTGGCAGCCCCAGCATTTT
CASSEAEQSLWQPQHF
>NA|TRBJ2-7|TRBV5-1|many
TGCGCCAGCAGCCCACTTCTCCTGGCTAGCGAGACCTACGAGCAGTACTTC
CASSPLLLASETYEQYF
>TRBD1|TRBJ2-2|TRBV11-2|many
TGTGCCAGCACCGACCACCGACAGGGCAACACCGGGGAGCTGTTTTTT
CASTDHRQGNTGELFF
>TRBD1|TRBJ2-5|TRBV10-3|many
TGTGCCATCAGTGAGGGGACAGGGCGGTTTGGGGAGACCCAGTACTTC
CAISEGTGRFGETQYF
>TRBD2|TRBJ2-7|TRBV6-5|many
TGTGCCAGCAGTTATTCGGGCCAAGCGGGAGGGCGTTACGAGCAGTACTTC
CASSYSGQAGGRYEQYF
>NA|TRBJ1-1|TRBV12-3/TRBV12-4|many
TGTGCCAGCAGTTTTGCCAGAGTGAACACTGAAGCTTTCTTT
CASSFARVNTEAFF
>NA|TRBJ1-5|TRBV7-8|many
TGTGCCAGCAGTTCTCAGGGTCGGAATCAGCCCCAGCATTTT
CASSSQGRNQPQHF
>TRBD2|TRBJ2-7|TRBV6-1|many
TGTGCCAGCAGTGAGGAAAGACTAGCGGGAGCTGACGAGCAGTACTTC
CASSEERLAGADEQYF